Listed below are T cell receptor beta chains from one sample, sequenced in a study of blood T cell repertoires in COVID-19. Repertoires were generated with immunoSEQ multiplex PCR, while TCRdb's copy carries only in-frame clones and drops some. Of fewer than 120,000 clones listed, 75% to 85% are singletons. The specimen was peripheral blood. Receptor source: a woman aged 55 to 70 with acute or convalescent COVID-19. Both conserved end residues are part of each CDR3. A D gene is named only where the DNA matches it firmly. For some rows the clone size is stated as once, few or many, or as a class when expanded; others skip it.

d_call j_call v_call clone_size cdr3_nt cdr3_aa
- TRBJ1-2 TRBV5-4 - TGTGCCAGCAGTCTTAGACAGGCTCATGGCTACACCTTC CASSLRQAHGYTF
- TRBJ2-3 TRBV9 - TGTGCCAGCAGCGTAGCTGGGCACACAGATACGCAGTATTTT CASSVAGHTDTQYF
TRBD2 TRBJ2-5 TRBV5-5 once TGTGCCAGCAGCTCGGGACGCGGGGGAGGGACCCAGTACTTC CASSSGRGGGTQYF
- TRBJ1-1 TRBV7-9 once TGTGCCAGCAGCTTGTCCAGGGTGGCTGAAGCTTTCTTT CASSLSRVAEAFF
TRBD2 TRBJ2-3 TRBV2 - TGTGCCAGCAGTTCCTTCCGGCGCGGGGGGGAGGGAACGCAGTATTTT CASSSFRRGGEGTQYF
TRBD2 TRBJ2-1 TRBV6-5 - TGTGCCAGCAGTTTCGGACTAGCGGGACTCAATGAGCAGTTCTTC CASSFGLAGLNEQFF
- TRBJ1-5 TRBV2 once TGTGCCAGCAGTGATTTTGGAGGCCAGCCCCAGCATTTT CASSDFGGQPQHF
- TRBJ2-3 TRBV4-2 - TGTGCCAGCAGCTTACGGGGTACAGATACGCAGTATTTT CASSLRGTDTQYF
- TRBJ2-3 TRBV5-1 - TGCGCCAGCAGCTTGAATGACATTAGCGGAGTTGATACGCAGTATTTT CASSLNDISGVDTQYF
TRBD1 TRBJ1-2 TRBV5-6 - TGTGCCAGCAGCCCGATACAGGGGCAAGGAGGCTACACCTTC CASSPIQGQGGYTF
- TRBJ2-7 TRBV5-6 once TGTGCCAGCAGCGGCGGGAATCTCTACGAGCAGTACTTC CASSGGNLYEQYF
- TRBJ2-7 TRBV28 - TGTGCCAGCAGGCTCTCTGGACAGCCCTACGAGCAGTACTTC CASRLSGQPYEQYF
- TRBJ1-1 TRBV10-3 - TGTGCCATCAGTTACCGGGACAAGAACACTGAAGCTTTCTTT CAISYRDKNTEAFF
- TRBJ1-5 TRBV11-3 few TGTGCCAGCAGCCCGCAGGGCAGCAATCAGCCCCAGCATTTT CASSPQGSNQPQHF
- TRBJ1-6 TRBV5-6 - TGTGCCAGCAGCCGTATATCGGACAGCTATAATTCACCCCTCCACTTT CASSRISDSYNSPLHF
- TRBJ2-5 TRBV19 once TGTGCCAGTAGTATAGCTAGGGGGGGCACGGAGACCCAGTACTTC CASSIARGGTETQYF
- TRBJ1-2 TRBV30 - TGTGCCTGGAGCGGACAGAGCTATGGCTACACCTTC CAWSGQSYGYTF
- TRBJ1-2 TRBV24-1 - TGTGCCACCAGTGATTCGACGGGGGACCGGGGCTACACCTTC CATSDSTGDRGYTF
TRBD2 TRBJ2-1 TRBV14 - TGTGCCAGCAGCCAACTAGCGGGGAGTGTAGATGAGCAGTTCTTC CASSQLAGSVDEQFF
- TRBJ1-2 TRBV9 - TGTGCCAGCAGCGTAAATTCCGGGGGAATCGATGGCTACACCTTC CASSVNSGGIDGYTF
TRBD2 TRBJ2-2 TRBV4-3 - TGCGCCAGCAGCCAAGTTAGCGGGGGGCCCGGGGAGCTGTTTTTT CASSQVSGGPGELFF
- TRBJ1-2 TRBV30 - TGTGCCTGGGAAGGGATTGGGGGCGCGAGGGGCTACACCTTC CAWEGIGGARGYTF
TRBD1 TRBJ2-7 TRBV2 - TGTGCCAGCAGTGAAGCCGGGACAGGGGGGTACTACGAGCAGTACTTC CASSEAGTGGYYEQYF
TRBD1 TRBJ2-4 TRBV3-1/TRBV3-2 - TGTGCCAGCAGCCAAGAAAGAGGAAGGACAGGTGGGGCCAAAAACATTCAGTACTTC CASSQERGRTGGAKNIQYF
TRBD2 TRBJ2-3 TRBV7-2 few TGTGCCAGCAGCTCGGTAGCGGGGTTAGATACGCAGTATTTT CASSSVAGLDTQYF
- TRBJ2-6 TRBV27 - TGTGCCAGCAGTTTAATGCAGGGCCGCTCTGGGGCCAACGTCCTGACTTTC CASSLMQGRSGANVLTF
- TRBJ2-3 TRBV3-1/TRBV3-2 once TGTGCCAGCAGCCAAGATGTAGCTGGCGGAGATACGCAGTATTTT CASSQDVAGGDTQYF
- TRBJ1-2 TRBV20-1 - TGCAGTGCTAGTAGCTGGGGAGAGGATAACTATGGCTACACCTTC CSASSWGEDNYGYTF
TRBD1 TRBJ1-4 TRBV4-1 few TGCGCCAGCAGCCTCACAGGGGGCGGTGAAAAACTGTTTTTT CASSLTGGGEKLFF
- TRBJ1-1 TRBV18 - TGTGCCAGCTCACCACCGGGGGCCCCAAACACTGAAGCTTTCTTT CASSPPGAPNTEAFF
TRBD2 TRBJ2-1 TRBV6-2/TRBV6-3 - TGTGCCAGCAGTTTTACCTTGGGACTAGAGTACAATGAGCAGTTCTTC CASSFTLGLEYNEQFF
- TRBJ1-4 TRBV6-6 - TGTGCCAGCAGTTGGCGTCAGGGTCATGAAAAACTGTTTTTT CASSWRQGHEKLFF
- TRBJ1-4 TRBV20-1 - TGCAGTGCTTACTACCTCGAAAAACTGTTTTTT CSAYYLEKLFF
- TRBJ1-6 TRBV6-6 once TGTGCCAGCAGCCTCGGACAACCCCTCCACTTT CASSLGQPLHF
- TRBJ2-2 TRBV7-3 - TGTGCCAGCACCGCTTACAGGGAAGGGGAGCTGTTTTTT CASTAYREGELFF
TRBD2 TRBJ2-5 TRBV6-1 once TGTGCCAGCAGTGAAGCGTGGCGGGGGGCAGAAGAGACCCAGTACTTC CASSEAWRGAEETQYF
TRBD1 TRBJ1-2 TRBV9 - TGTGCCAGCAGTTTGACAGGGCAGGGGTATGGCTACACCTTC CASSLTGQGYGYTF
- TRBJ1-6 TRBV6-5 once TGTGCCAGCAGTTACCAACAGAGCTCCTATAATTCACCCCTCCACTTT CASSYQQSSYNSPLHF
TRBD1 TRBJ1-2 TRBV25-1 - TGTGCCAGCAGTGAATACGGGGACAGGGGCCTTAACTATGGCTACACCTTC CASSEYGDRGLNYGYTF
- TRBJ1-1 TRBV11-1 - TGTGCCAGCAGCTTATTTGGCGGATTTGAAGCTTTCTTT CASSLFGGFEAFF
- TRBJ2-7 TRBV10-3 - TGTGCCACTTTTGACAGGTACTACGAGCAGTACTTC CATFDRYYEQYF
- TRBJ2-7 TRBV4-2 many TGTGCCAGCAGCCAAGTTGGAGGGGCGGGGTCCGCGCAGTACTTC CASSQVGGAGSAQYF
TRBD1 TRBJ1-3 TRBV3-1/TRBV3-2 once TGTGCCACCGGCAGGGGGCCTGGAAACACCATATATTTT CATGRGPGNTIYF
TRBD1 TRBJ1-2 TRBV7-6 - TGTGCCAGCAGCTCCCTAGGGACAGGGGGCGAAAGTAACTATGGCTACACCTTC CASSSLGTGGESNYGYTF
- TRBJ1-6 TRBV6-1 - TGTGCCAGCAGTGAAGGATTTCTGTCAGTTTCACCCCTCCACTTT CASSEGFLSVSPLHF
TRBD2 TRBJ2-1 TRBV30 - TGTGCCTGGAGTGGGGCAGCGGGGGGGCTGGGATCCTACAATGAGCAGTTCTTC CAWSGAAGGLGSYNEQFF
TRBD1 TRBJ1-2 TRBV10-3 - TGTGCCATCAGCGACAGGGCCGGAGGCTACACCTTC CAISDRAGGYTF
TRBD1 TRBJ1-3 TRBV7-2 - TGTGCCAGCAGCCTATACAGGGGCGGTGGAAACACCATATATTTT CASSLYRGGGNTIYF
TRBD1 TRBJ1-1 TRBV7-9 - TGTGCCAGCAGCTTATACCAGGGGGCGATTAGGGCATCCACTGAAGCTTTCTTT CASSLYQGAIRASTEAFF
- TRBJ2-5 TRBV24-1 - TGTGCCACCAGTGAGAGAGGGGGTCCAAGGACCCAGTACTTC CATSERGGPRTQYF
TRBD1 TRBJ1-1 TRBV6-2/TRBV6-3 - TGTGCCAGCAGCGACCACGGGACAGGGACCACTGAAGCTTTCTTT CASSDHGTGTTEAFF
- TRBJ1-5 TRBV7-3 - TGTGCCAGCAGCGCGGACACCAATCAGCCCCAGCATTTT CASSADTNQPQHF
- TRBJ2-3 TRBV28 few TGTGCCAGCCAGGGACAAACGAGCACAGATACGCAGTATTTT CASQGQTSTDTQYF